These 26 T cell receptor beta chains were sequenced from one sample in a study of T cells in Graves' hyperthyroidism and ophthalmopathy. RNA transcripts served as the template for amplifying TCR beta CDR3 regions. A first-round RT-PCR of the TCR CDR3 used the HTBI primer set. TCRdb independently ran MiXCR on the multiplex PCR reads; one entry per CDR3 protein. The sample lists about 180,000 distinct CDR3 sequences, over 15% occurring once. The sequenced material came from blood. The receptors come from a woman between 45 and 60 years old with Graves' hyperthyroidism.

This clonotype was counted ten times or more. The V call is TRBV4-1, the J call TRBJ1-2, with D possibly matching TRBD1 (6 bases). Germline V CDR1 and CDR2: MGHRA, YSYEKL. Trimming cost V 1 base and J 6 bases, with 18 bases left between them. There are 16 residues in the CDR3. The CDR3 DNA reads TGCGCCAGCAGCCAAGTGGGAACAGGGCCCTCTGATGGCTACACCTTC. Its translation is CASSQVGTGPSDGYTF.

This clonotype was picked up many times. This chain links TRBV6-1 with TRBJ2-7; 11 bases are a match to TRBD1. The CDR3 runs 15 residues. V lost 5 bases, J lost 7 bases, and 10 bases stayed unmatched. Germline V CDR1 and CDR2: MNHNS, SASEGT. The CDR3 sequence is CASSYPGTGGVEQYF. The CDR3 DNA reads TGTGCCAGCAGTTATCCCGGGACAGGGGGAGTAGAGCAGTACTTC.

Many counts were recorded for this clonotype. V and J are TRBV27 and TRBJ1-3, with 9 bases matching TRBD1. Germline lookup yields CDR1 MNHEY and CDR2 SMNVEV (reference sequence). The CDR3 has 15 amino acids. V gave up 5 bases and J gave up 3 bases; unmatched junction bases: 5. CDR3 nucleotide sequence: TGTGCCAGCAGTCCCGGGACAGGGCTTGGAAACACCATATATTTT. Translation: CASSPGTGLGNTIYF.

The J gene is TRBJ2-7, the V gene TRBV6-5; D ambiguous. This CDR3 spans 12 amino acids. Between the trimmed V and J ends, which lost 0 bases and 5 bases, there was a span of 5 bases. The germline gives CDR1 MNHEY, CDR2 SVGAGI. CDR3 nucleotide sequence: TGTGCCAGCAGTTACTCTAGCAACGAGCAGTACTTC. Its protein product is CASSYSSNEQYF.

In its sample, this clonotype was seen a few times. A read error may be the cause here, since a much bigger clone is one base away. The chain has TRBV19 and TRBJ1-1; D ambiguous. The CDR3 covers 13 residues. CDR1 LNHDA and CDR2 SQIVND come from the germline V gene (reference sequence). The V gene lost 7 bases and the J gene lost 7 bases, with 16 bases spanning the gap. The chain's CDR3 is CASTQPIRREAFF. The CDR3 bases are TGTGCCAGTACCCAACCTATCCGCCGTGAAGCTTTCTTT.

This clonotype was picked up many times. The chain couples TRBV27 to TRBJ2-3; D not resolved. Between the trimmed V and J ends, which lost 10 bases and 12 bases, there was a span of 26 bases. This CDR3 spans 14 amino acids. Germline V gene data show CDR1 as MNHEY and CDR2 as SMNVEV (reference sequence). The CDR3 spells CATPWTVSSLRQYF. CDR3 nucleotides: TGTGCCACCCCCTGGACCGTCAGCAGTTTGCGCCAGTATTTT.

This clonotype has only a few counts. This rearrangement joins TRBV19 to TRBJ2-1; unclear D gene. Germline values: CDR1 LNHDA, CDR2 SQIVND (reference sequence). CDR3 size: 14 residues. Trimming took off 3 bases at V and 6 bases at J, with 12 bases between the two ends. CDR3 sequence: CASSMSSFGNEQFF. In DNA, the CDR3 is TGTGCCAGTAGTATGTCTTCCTTCGGCAATGAGCAGTTCTTC.

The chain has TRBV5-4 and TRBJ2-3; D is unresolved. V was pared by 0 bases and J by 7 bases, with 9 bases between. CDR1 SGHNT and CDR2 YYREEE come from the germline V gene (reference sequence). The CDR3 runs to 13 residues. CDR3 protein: CASSLGAPYTQYF. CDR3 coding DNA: TGTGCCAGCAGCTTGGGAGCGCCATATACGCAGTATTTT.

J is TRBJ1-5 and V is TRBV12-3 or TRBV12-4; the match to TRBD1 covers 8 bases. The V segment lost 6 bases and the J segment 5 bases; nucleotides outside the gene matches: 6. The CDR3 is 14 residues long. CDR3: CASSRQGRDQPQHF. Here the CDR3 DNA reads TGTGCCAGCAGCAGACAGGGGCGCGATCAGCCCCAGCATTTT.

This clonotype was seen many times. The CDR3 nucleotides are TGTGCCAGCAGCGTACAGCTCACAGATACGCAGTATTTT. Protein: CASSVQLTDTQYF. The rearrangement joins TRBV9 to TRBJ2-3; D is uncertain. Germline lookup yields CDR1 SGDLS and CDR2 YYNGEE. The CDR3 spans 13 residues. V lost 1 base to trimming and J lost 2 bases, with 5 bases between them.

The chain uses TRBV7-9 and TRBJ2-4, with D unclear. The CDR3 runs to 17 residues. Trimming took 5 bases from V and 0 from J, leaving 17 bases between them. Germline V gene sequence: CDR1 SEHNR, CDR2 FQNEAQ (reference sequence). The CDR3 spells CASSPRGGELAKNIQYF. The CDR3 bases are TGTGCCAGCAGCCCCAGAGGTGGGGAACTAGCCAAAAACATTCAGTACTTC. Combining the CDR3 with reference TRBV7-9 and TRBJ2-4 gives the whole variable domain DTGVSQNPRHKITKRGQNVTFRCDPISEHNRLYWYRQTLGQGPEFLTYFQNEAQLEKSRLLSDRFSAERPKGSFSTLEIQRTEQGDSAMYLCASSPRGGELAKNIQYFGAGTRLSVL.

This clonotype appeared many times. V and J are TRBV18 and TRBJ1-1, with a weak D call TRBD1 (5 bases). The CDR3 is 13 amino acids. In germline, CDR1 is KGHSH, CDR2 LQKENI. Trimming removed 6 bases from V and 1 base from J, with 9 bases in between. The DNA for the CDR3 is TGTGCCAGCTCTACCCAGGGGAACACTGAAGCTTTCTTT. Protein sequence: CASSTQGNTEAFF.

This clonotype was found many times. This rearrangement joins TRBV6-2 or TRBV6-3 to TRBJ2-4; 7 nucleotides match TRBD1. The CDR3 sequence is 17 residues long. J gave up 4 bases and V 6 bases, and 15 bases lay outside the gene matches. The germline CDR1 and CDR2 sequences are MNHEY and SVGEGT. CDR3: CASSSGRLQGVKNIQYF. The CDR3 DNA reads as TGTGCCAGCAGCTCCGGCAGGCTCCAGGGGGTAAAAAACATTCAGTACTTC.

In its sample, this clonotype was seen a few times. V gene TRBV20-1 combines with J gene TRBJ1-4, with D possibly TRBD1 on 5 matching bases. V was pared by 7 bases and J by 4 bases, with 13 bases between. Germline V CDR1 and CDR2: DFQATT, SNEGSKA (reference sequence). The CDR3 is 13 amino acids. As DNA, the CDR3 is TGCAGTGTCTCCGACAGTGATAATGAAAAACTGTTTTTT. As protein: CSVSDSDNEKLFF.

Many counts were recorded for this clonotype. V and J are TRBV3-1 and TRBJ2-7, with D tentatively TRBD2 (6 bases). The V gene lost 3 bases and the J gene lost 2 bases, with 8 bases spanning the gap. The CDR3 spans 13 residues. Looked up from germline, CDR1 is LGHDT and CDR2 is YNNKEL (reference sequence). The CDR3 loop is CASSQSGPYEQYF. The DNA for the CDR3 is TGTGCCAGCAGCCAGAGCGGGCCCTACGAGCAGTACTTC.

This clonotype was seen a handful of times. CDR3 DNA sequence: TGTGCCAGCAGCAGCCCAAATGAGGACAGGGGGTGGGAGCAGTACTTC. Amino acids: CASSSPNEDRGWEQYF. The chain carries TRBV6-1 and TRBJ2-7; 10 nucleotides match TRBD1. This CDR3 is built from 16 residues. Germline-derived CDR1 and CDR2 are MNHNS and SASEGT. Losses at the gene ends were 6 bases for V and 7 bases for J; bases not matched to a gene: 15.

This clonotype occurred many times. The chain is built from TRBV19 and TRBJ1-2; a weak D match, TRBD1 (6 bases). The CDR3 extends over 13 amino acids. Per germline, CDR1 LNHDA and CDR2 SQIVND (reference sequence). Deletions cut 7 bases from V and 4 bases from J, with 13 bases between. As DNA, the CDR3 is TGTGCCAGTACGGGGGGCAGCGGCTATGGCTACACCTTC. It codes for CASTGGSGYGYTF. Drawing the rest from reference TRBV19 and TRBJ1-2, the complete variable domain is DGGITQSPKYLFRKEGQNVTLSCEQNLNHDAMYWYRQDPGQGLRLIYYSQIVNDFQKGDIAEGYSVSREKKESFPLTVTSAQKNPTAFYLCASTGGSGYGYTFGSGTRLTVV.

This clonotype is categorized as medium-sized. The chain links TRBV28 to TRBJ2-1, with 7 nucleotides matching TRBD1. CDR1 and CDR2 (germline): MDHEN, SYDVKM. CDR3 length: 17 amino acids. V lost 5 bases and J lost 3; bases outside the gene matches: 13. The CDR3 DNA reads TGTGCCAGCAGTACCCACTGGACAGGAGTAAACTACAATGAGCAGTTCTTC. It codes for CASSTHWTGVNYNEQFF.

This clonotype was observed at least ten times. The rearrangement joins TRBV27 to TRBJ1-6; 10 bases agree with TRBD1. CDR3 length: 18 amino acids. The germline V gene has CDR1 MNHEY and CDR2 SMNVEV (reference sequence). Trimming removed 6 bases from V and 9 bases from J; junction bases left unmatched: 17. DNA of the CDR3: TGTGCCAGCAGAGGGACAGGGGTTCTCGGGGTTACGGGTTCACCCCTCCACTTT. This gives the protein CASRGTGVLGVTGSPLHF.

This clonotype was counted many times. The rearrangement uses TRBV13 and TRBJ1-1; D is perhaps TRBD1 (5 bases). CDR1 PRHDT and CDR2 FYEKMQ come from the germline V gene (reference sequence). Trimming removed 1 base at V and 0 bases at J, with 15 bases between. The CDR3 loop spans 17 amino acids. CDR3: CASSLVAGPAMNTEAFF. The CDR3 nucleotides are TGTGCCAGCAGCTTAGTGGCAGGGCCAGCTATGAACACTGAAGCTTTCTTT.

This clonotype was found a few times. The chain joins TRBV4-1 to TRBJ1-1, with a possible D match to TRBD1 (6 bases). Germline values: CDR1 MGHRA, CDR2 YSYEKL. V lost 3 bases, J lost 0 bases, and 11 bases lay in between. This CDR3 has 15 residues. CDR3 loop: CASSQPGALNTEAFF. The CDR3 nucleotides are TGCGCCAGCAGCCAGCCAGGGGCCCTGAACACTGAAGCTTTCTTT.

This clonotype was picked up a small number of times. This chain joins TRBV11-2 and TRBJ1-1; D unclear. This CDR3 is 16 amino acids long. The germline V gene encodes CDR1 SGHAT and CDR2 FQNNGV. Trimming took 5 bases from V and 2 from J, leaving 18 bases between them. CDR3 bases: TGTGCCAGCAGCCCCAGAGGTGGCAACCGAAACACTGAAGCTTTCTTT. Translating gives CASSPRGGNRNTEAFF. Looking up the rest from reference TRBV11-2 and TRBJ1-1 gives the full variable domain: EAGVAQSPRYKIIEKRQSVAFWCNPISGHATLYWYQQILGQGPKLLIQFQNNGVVDDSQLPKDRFSAERLKGVDSTLKIQPAKLEDSAVYLCASSPRGGNRNTEAFFGQGTRLTVV.

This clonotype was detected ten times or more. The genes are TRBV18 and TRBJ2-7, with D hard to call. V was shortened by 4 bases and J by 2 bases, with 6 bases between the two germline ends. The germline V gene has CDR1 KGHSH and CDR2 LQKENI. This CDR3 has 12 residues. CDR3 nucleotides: TGTGCCAGCTCACTCCCGGCCTACGAGCAGTACTTC. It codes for CASSLPAYEQYF.

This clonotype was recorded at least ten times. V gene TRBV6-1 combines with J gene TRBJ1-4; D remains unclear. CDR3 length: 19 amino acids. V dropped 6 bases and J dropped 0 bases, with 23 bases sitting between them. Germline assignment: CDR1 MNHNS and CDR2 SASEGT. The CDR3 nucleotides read TGTGCCAGCAGGCACCTAAAGCGGAATTTGCGATCAACTAATGAAAAACTGTTTTTT. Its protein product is CASRHLKRNLRSTNEKLFF.

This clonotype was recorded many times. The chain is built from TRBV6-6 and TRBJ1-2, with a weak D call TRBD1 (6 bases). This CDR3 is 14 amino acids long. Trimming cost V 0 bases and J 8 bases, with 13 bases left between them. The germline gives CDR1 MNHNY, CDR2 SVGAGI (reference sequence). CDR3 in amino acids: CASSYSTGFWGYTF. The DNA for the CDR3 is TGTGCCAGCAGTTACTCAACAGGGTTCTGGGGCTACACCTTC.

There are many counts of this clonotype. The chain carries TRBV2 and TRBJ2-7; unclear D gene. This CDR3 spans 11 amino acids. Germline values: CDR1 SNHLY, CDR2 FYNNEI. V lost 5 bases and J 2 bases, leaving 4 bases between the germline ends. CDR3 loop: CASSTTYEQYF. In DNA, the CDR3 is TGTGCCAGCAGTACTACCTACGAGCAGTACTTC.